The 3 T cell receptor beta chains below come from one sample, sequenced in a study of shared clonotypes between healthy human individuals (dated by TCRdb to about 2020). CD8 naive samples were obtained by positive selection for CCR7 among CD45RO-negative cells, yielding a CD45RA+CCR7+ population from which TemRA cells were excluded. Receptor libraries were prepared by the immunoSEQ multiplex PCR assay. Here the immuneACCESS table is served through TCRdb, limited to in-frame sequences with V and J called. Missing clones are a known gap in these copies; in checked studies unresolved V genes cover under half, and the rest lacks a known reason. The sample profile shows approximately 1.9 million clones; roughly 93% of them were found once. The ten largest clones take up about 1.7% of the sample. Sequenced input: naive CD8+ T cells from PBMCs. This specimen's cell subset or site label, interpreted: CD45RA+CCR7+. These receptor sequences come from a man aged 18 to 30 in good health. Some clones in this sample may be carry-over from other donors' samples.

This chain uses TRBV13 with TRBJ2-3, with D perhaps matching TRBD2 (5 bases). The V and J ends lost 0 bases and 0 bases respectively, with 16 bases between them. CDR1 and CDR2 (germline): PRHDT, FYEKMQ (reference sequence). The CDR3 is 18 residues long. Here the CDR3 DNA reads TGTGCCAGCAGCTTAGGCCGGGGTCGTGGAGCTAGCACAGATACGCAGTATTTT. Its translation is CASSLGRGRGASTDTQYF.

The V gene is TRBV6-5, the J gene TRBJ2-1; TRBD2 matches 11 bases. The ends lost 5 bases at V and 8 bases at J; junction bases unmatched: 8. The CDR3 has 15 residues. From germline, CDR1 is MNHEY and CDR2 SVGAGI. The CDR3 protein is CASSLLAGGGDEQFF. CDR3 nucleotides: TGTGCCAGCAGTCTCCTAGCGGGAGGCGGGGATGAGCAGTTCTTC.

Details on this clone: The same CDR3 also results from other DNA sequences found in this sample. The J gene is TRBJ2-7, the V gene TRBV5-6; TRBD1 agrees at 11 bases. Germline V gene data show CDR1 as SGHDT and CDR2 as YYEEEE. Trimming cost V 2 bases and J 3 bases; bases outside gene matches: 1. There are 14 residues in the CDR3. The CDR3 nucleotides are TGTGCCAGCAGCTTAGGGACAGGGGGCTACGAGCAGTACTTC. This sequence encodes CASSLGTGGYEQYF.